The rows below give T cell receptor beta chains drawn from one sample of a study of T-cell memory formation after mild COVID-19. TCRdb reprocessed the 5' RACE reads with MiXCR, giving one entry per CDR3 protein. The sample contains a few hundred thousand distinct CDR3 sequences, about a sixth of which appear only once. The sample taken for sequencing was PBMCs or a T cell subset sorted from them (not recorded which). These receptors all come from a man in his late teens or twenties who had mild COVID-19 (a few samples of this study predate the infection). Cell type and time point are not known. Each CDR3 is given with its conserved first and last residue. Each record gives: J gene, clone size, V gene, D gene, CDR3 protein, CDR3 DNA. A D gene is named only where the DNA matches it firmly. The size entry is marked missing in some rows and otherwise reads once, few, many or a size class.

TRBJ1-1,few,TRBV18,NA,CASSPPGSTEAFF,TGTGCCAGCTCACCACCCGGGAGCACTGAAGCTTTCTTT
TRBJ2-2,NA,TRBV24-1,NA,CATGPSGTNTGELFF,TGTGCCACCGGACCTTCGGGAACCAACACCGGGGAGCTGTTTTTT
TRBJ2-1,many,TRBV5-1,NA,CASSLGGGPYNEQFF,TGTGCCAGCAGCTTAGGGGGGGGGCCCTACAATGAGCAGTTCTTC
TRBJ2-3,few,TRBV6-5,TRBD2,CASRVSGGLDTQYF,TGTGCCAGCAGGGTTAGCGGGGGACTTGATACGCAGTATTTT
TRBJ2-5,few,TRBV29-1,NA,CSVRPGRFGETQYF,TGCAGCGTTCGACCGGGACGGTTTGGTGAGACCCAGTACTTC
TRBJ2-5,few,TRBV4-3,NA,CASSQESWETQYF,TGCGCCAGCAGCCAAGAAAGTTGGGAGACCCAGTACTTC
TRBJ1-1,many,TRBV7-2,NA,CASRLEEGAFF,TGTGCCAGCAGGCTCGAAGAGGGGGCTTTCTTT
TRBJ2-1,few,TRBV6-5,NA,CASSYSQYNEQFF,TGTGCCAGCAGTTACTCACAGTACAATGAGCAGTTCTTC
TRBJ1-6,NA,TRBV15,NA,CATSRGTGGHNSPLHF,TGTGCCACCAGCAGAGGTACCGGGGGCCATAATTCACCCCTCCACTTT
TRBJ2-3,NA,TRBV11-3,NA,CASSPLWGLDTQYF,TGTGCCAGCAGCCCCCTGTGGGGGTTAGATACGCAGTATTTT
TRBJ2-1,NA,TRBV28,NA,CASSSRTLWQFF,TGTGCCAGCAGTTCTCGGACGCTTTGGCAGTTCTTC
TRBJ2-3,few,TRBV18,NA,CASSPKGRKQYF,TGTGCCAGCTCACCAAAGGGGCGCAAGCAGTATTTT
TRBJ2-3,few,TRBV9,NA,CASSVGLDTQYF,TGTGCCAGCAGCGTAGGCCTCGATACGCAGTATTTT
TRBJ2-5,NA,TRBV4-2,NA,CASSPTDGPAETQYF,TGTGCCAGCAGCCCTACGGATGGACCGGCGGAGACCCAGTACTTC
TRBJ1-1,few,TRBV9,NA,CASSPGPGRGTEAFF,TGTGCCAGCAGCCCTGGGCCCGGAAGGGGGACTGAAGCTTTCTTT
TRBJ2-4,few,TRBV19,NA,CASKKGVEDIQYF,TGTGCCAGCAAAAAGGGGGTAGAGGACATTCAGTACTTC
TRBJ2-3,few,TRBV12-3/TRBV12-4,NA,CASSSWGKVTDTQYF,TGTGCCAGCAGTTCTTGGGGCAAGGTCACAGATACGCAGTATTTT
TRBJ2-5,few,TRBV2,NA,CASSERGETQYF,TGTGCCAGCAGTGAAAGAGGAGAGACCCAGTACTTC
TRBJ2-1,few,TRBV9,NA,CASSARDWGSNEQFF,TGTGCCAGCAGCGCCCGGGACTGGGGCAGTAATGAGCAGTTCTTC
TRBJ1-4,few,TRBV18,NA,CASSPPGGREKLFF,TGTGCCAGCTCGCCTCCGGGAGGCCGGGAAAAACTGTTTTTT
TRBJ2-4,NA,TRBV11-2,NA,CASSLDRVTNIQYF,TGTGCCAGCAGCTTAGACAGGGTGACAAACATTCAGTACTTC
TRBJ1-5,NA,TRBV7-9,TRBD1,CASSLGGTGYGNQPQHF,TGTGCCAGCAGCTTAGGGGGGACAGGGTATGGCAATCAGCCCCAGCATTTT
TRBJ2-7,NA,TRBV5-1,TRBD1,CASSLAQGAVEQYF,TGCGCCAGCAGCTTGGCCCAGGGGGCGGTCGAGCAGTACTTC
TRBJ1-5,few,TRBV5-5,TRBD1,CASSFQPGQGGPQHF,TGTGCCAGCAGCTTTCAACCGGGACAGGGAGGGCCCCAGCATTTT
TRBJ2-3,few,TRBV20-1,TRBD2,CSTGTSQDHTDTQYF,TGCAGTACAGGGACTAGCCAGGACCACACAGATACGCAGTATTTT
TRBJ1-1,many,TRBV12-3/TRBV12-4,TRBD1,CASTGGTGISEAFF,TGTGCCAGCACGGGCGGGACAGGGATATCTGAAGCTTTCTTT
TRBJ2-6,many,TRBV7-2,NA,CASSLQYSSGANVLTF,TGTGCCAGCAGCTTACAATACAGCTCTGGGGCCAACGTCCTGACTTTC
TRBJ2-7,few,TRBV20-1,NA,CSARQGGPNEQYF,TGCAGTGCTAGACAGGGAGGTCCCAACGAGCAGTACTTC
TRBJ1-1,NA,TRBV6-6,TRBD1,CASSPPRTGNTEAFF,TGTGCCAGCAGCCCCCCCCGGACAGGGAACACTGAAGCTTTCTTT
TRBJ2-7,NA,TRBV6-5,TRBD1,CASSYRAGGSYEQYF,TGTGCCAGCAGTTACAGGGCAGGGGGCTCCTACGAGCAGTACTTC
TRBJ1-1,NA,TRBV7-2,TRBD1,CASSLLQGATEAFF,TGTGCCAGCAGCTTATTACAGGGGGCAACTGAAGCTTTCTTT
TRBJ1-4,NA,TRBV10-3,NA,CAISVDRPNEKLFF,TGTGCCATCAGTGTTGACAGGCCTAATGAAAAACTGTTTTTT
TRBJ2-2,few,TRBV2,TRBD2,CASSEGLRAGELFF,TGTGCCAGCAGCGAGGGACTAAGGGCCGGGGAGCTGTTTTTT
TRBJ2-3,NA,TRBV7-9,NA,CASSLVADTDTQYF,TGTGCCAGCAGCTTAGTTGCAGACACAGATACGCAGTATTTT
TRBJ2-2,few,TRBV12-3/TRBV12-4,NA,CASIPFENTGELFF,TGTGCCAGCATCCCGTTCGAGAACACCGGGGAGCTGTTTTTT
TRBJ1-5,few,TRBV20-1,NA,CSADTGPSGPQHF,TGCAGTGCTGACACAGGGCCCTCCGGGCCCCAGCATTTT
TRBJ2-3,few,TRBV6-2/TRBV6-3,NA,CASRRLADTDTQYF,TGTGCCAGCCGGAGGCTAGCAGACACAGATACGCAGTATTTT
TRBJ2-3,NA,TRBV4-1,TRBD1,CASSPRGLGGSTDTQYF,TGCGCCAGCAGCCCCAGGGGGCTCGGGGGTAGCACAGATACGCAGTATTTT
TRBJ2-1,few,TRBV19,NA,CASRLGNEQFF,TGTGCCAGTAGATTGGGCAATGAGCAGTTCTTC
TRBJ2-7,NA,TRBV4-1,TRBD1,CASSQGTGDGDEQYF,TGCGCCAGCAGCCAAGGGACAGGGGACGGCGACGAGCAGTACTTC
TRBJ2-4,NA,TRBV20-1,TRBD2,CSAFGTSQNIQYF,TGCAGTGCTTTCGGGACTAGCCAAAACATTCAGTACTTC